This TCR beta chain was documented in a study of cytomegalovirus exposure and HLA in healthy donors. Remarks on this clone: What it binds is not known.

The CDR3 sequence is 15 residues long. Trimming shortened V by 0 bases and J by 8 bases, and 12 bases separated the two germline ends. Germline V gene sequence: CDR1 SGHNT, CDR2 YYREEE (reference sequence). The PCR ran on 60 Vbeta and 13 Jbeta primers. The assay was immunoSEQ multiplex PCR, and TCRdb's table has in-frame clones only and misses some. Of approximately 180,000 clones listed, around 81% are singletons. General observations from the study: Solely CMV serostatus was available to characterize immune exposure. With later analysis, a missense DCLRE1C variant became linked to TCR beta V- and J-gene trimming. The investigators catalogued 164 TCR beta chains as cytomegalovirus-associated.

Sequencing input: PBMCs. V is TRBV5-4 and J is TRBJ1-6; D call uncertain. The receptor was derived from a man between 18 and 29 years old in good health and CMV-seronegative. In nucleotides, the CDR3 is TGTGCCAGCAGCTTGGACAGTCTGGTGGATTCACCCCTCCACTTT. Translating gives CASSLDSLVDSPLHF. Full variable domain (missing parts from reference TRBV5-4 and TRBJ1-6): ETGVTQSPTHLIKTRGQQVTLRCSSQSGHNTVSWYQQALGQGPQFIFQYYREEENGRGNFPPRFSGLQFPNYSSELNVNALELDDSALYLCASSLDSLVDSPLHFGNGTRLTVT.